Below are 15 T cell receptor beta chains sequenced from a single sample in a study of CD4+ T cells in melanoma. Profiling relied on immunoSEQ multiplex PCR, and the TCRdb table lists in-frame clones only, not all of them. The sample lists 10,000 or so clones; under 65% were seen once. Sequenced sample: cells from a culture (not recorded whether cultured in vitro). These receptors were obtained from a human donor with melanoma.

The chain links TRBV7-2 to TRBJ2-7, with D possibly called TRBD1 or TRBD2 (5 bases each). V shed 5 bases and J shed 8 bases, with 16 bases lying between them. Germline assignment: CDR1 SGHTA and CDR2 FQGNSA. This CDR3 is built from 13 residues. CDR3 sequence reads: CASSERTSLQQYF. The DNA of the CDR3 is TGTGCCAGCAGCGAGCGGACAAGTCTTCAGCAGTACTTC.

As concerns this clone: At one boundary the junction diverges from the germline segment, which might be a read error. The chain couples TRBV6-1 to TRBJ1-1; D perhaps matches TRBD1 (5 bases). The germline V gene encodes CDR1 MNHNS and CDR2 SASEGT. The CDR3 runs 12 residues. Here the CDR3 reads CASRYRQTGAFF. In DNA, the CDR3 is TGTGCCAGCAGATATAGACAGACTGGAGCTTTCTTT.

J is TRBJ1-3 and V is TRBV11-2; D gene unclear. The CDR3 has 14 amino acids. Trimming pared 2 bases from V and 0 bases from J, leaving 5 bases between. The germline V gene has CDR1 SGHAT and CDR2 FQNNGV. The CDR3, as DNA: TGTGCCAGCAGCTTAACTGACTCTGGAAACACCATATATTTT. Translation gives CASSLTDSGNTIYF.

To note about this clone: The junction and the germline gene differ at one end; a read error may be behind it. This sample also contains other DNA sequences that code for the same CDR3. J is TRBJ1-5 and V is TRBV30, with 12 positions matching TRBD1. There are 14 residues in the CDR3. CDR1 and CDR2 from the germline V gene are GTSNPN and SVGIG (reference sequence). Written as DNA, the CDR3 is TGTGCCTGGAGGGGACAGGGGGCCTATCAGCCCCAGCACTTT. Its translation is CAWRGQGAYQPQHF.

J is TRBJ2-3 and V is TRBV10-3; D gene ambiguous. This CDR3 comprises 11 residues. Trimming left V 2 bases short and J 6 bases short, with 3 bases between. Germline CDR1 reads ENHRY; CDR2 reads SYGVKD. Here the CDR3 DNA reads TGTGCCATCAGTGAGCGGGATACGCAGTATTTT. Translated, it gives CAISERDTQYF.

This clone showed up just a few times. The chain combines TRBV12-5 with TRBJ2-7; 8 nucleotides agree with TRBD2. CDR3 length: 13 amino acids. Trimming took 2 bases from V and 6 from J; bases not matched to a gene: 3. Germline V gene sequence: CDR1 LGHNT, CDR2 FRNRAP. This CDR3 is CASGLREGGEQYF. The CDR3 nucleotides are TGTGCTAGTGGTTTGCGGGAGGGCGGCGAGCAGTACTTC.

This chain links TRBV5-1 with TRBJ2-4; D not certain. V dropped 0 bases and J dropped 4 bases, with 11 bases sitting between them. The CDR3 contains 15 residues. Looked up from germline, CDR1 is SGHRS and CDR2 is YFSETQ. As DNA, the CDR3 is TGCGCCAGCAGCTTGGAAATCTCTAGAAAAAACATTCAGTACTTC. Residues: CASSLEISRKNIQYF.

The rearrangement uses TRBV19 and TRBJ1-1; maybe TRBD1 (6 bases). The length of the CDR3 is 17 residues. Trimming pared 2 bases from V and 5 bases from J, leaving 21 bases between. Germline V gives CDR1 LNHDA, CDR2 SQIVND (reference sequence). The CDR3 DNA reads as TGTGCCAGTAGTATACTTGTATACTGGACAGCACCGACTGAAGCTTTCTTT. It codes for CASSILVYWTAPTEAFF.

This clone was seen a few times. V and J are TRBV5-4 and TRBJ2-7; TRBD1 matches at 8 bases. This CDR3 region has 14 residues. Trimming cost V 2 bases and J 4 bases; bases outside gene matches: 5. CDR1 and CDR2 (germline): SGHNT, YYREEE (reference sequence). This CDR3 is CASSLRQGFYEQYF. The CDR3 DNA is TGTGCCAGCAGCTTACGACAGGGGTTTTACGAGCAGTACTTC.

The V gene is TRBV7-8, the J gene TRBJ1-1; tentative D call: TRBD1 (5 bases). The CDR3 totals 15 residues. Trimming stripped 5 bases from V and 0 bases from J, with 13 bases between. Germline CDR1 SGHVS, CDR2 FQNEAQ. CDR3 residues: CASSPKRGMNTEAFF. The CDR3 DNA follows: TGTGCCAGCAGCCCTAAAAGGGGTATGAACACTGAAGCTTTCTTT. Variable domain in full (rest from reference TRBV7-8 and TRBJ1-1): GAGVSQSPRYKVAKRGQDVALRCDPISGHVSLFWYQQALGQGPEFLTYFQNEAQLDKSGLPSDRFFAERPEGSVSTLKIQRTQQEDSAVYLCASSPKRGMNTEAFFGQGTRLTVV.

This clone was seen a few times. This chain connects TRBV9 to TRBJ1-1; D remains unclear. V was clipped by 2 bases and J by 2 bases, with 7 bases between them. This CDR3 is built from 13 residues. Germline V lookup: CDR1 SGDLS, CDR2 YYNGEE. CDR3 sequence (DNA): TGTGCCAGCAGCGTCAGTGGAAACACTGAAGCTTTCTTT. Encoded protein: CASSVSGNTEAFF.

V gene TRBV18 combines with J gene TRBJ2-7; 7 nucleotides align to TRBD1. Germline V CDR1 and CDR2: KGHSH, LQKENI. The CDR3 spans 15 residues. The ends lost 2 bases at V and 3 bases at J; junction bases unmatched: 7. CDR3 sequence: CASSPSQGQIYEQYF. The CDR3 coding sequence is TGTGCCAGCTCACCATCTCAGGGACAGATCTACGAGCAGTACTTC.

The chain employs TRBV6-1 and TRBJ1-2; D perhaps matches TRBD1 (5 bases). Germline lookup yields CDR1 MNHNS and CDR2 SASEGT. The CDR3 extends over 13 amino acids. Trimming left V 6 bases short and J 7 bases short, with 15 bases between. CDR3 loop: CASSKPRESGYTF. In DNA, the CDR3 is TGTGCCAGCAGCAAGCCCAGGGAGAGTGGCTACACCTTC.

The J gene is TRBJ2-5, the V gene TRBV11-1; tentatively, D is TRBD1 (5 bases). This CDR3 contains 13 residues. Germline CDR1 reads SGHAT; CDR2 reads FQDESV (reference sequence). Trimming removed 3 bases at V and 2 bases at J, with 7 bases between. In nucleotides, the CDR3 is TGTGCCAGCAGCTTCGGACAACAAGAGACCCAGTACTTC. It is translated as CASSFGQQETQYF.

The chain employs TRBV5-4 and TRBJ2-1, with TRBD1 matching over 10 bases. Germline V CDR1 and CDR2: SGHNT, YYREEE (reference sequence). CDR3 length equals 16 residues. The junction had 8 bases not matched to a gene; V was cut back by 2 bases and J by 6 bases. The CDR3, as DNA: TGTGCCAGCAGCTTACCCGGGACAGGGGCTATCAATGAGCAGTTCTTC. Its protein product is CASSLPGTGAINEQFF.